Following are 10 T cell receptor beta chains from one sample sequenced in a study of T cells in Graves' hyperthyroidism and ophthalmopathy. Template material for amplifying TCR beta CDR3 regions consisted of RNA transcripts. A set of HTBI primers served as the primers for a first-round RT-PCR of the TCR CDR3. TCRdb called the multiplex PCR reads again in MiXCR, with one record for every CDR3 protein. The profile shows around 200,000 distinct CDR3 sequences, approximately 16% of them singletons. Sequencing input: blood. The origin of the receptors is a man between 35 and 55 years old with Graves' hyperthyroidism.

The CDR3 DNA follows: TGTGCCAGCAGTCCCCCCCGACAGGGTCAGCAGTTCTTC. Its translation: CASSPPRQGQQFF. The rearrangement uses TRBV27 and TRBJ2-1, with 7 bases aligning to TRBD1. Per the germline V gene, CDR1 is MNHEY and CDR2 is SMNVEV (reference sequence). V trimming: 5 bases; J trimming: 11 bases; junction bases outside the gene matches: 9. This CDR3 is built from 13 residues.

Only a few counts were recorded for this clonotype. In nucleotides, the CDR3 is TGTGCCACCAGCAGAGATGGGAGGGGGTCGGGGCAGCCCCAGCATTTT. It yields the protein CATSRDGRGSGQPQHF. The rearrangement uses TRBV15 and TRBJ1-5; D perhaps matches TRBD1 (6 bases). The V end lost 0 bases, the J end lost 7 bases, and 16 bases lay between the germline ends. This CDR3 is built from 16 residues. From germline, CDR1 is LNHNV and CDR2 YYDKDF (reference sequence).

This clonotype was counted ten times or more. The gene calls are TRBV5-1 and TRBJ2-6, with D maybe TRBD1 (5 bases). Trimming shortened V by 5 bases and J by 0 bases, and 9 bases separated the two germline ends. The germline V gene has CDR1 SGHRS and CDR2 YFSETQ. CDR3 length: 15 residues. The CDR3 loop is CASSLQVSGANVLTF. CDR3 DNA sequence: TGCGCCAGCAGTCTACAGGTCTCTGGGGCCAACGTCCTGACTTTC.

This clonotype has just a few counts. The chain carries TRBV24-1 and TRBJ1-6; 9 bases line up with TRBD1. The CDR3 is 16 residues long. Losses at the gene ends were 3 bases for V and 9 bases for J; bases not matched to a gene: 8. In germline, CDR1 is KGHDR, CDR2 SFDVKD. DNA for the CDR3: TGTGCCACCAGTGATCTGGCGGGACAGGGCGCTTCACCCCTCCACTTT. It codes for CATSDLAGQGASPLHF.

This clonotype was counted many times. The rearrangement uses TRBV2 and TRBJ2-1; TRBD1 or TRBD2 may be the D gene (5 bases each). From germline, CDR1 is SNHLY and CDR2 FYNNEI. CDR3 size: 13 residues. The germline V and J ends were trimmed by 8 bases and 2 bases, with 10 bases remaining between them. The CDR3 DNA is TGTGCCAGCGGGGACGACGCCTACAATGAGCAGTTCTTC. Translated, it gives CASGDDAYNEQFF.

This clonotype showed up just a few times. The chain carries TRBV20-1 and TRBJ1-6; 9 bases agree with TRBD1. The CDR3 spans 14 residues. V lost 5 bases, J lost 7 bases, and 6 bases stayed unmatched. Germline V CDR1 and CDR2: DFQATT, SNEGSKA (reference sequence). The CDR3 bases are TGCAGTGCTCTCCGGGACAGGGAAAATTCACCCCTCCACTTT. This codes for CSALRDRENSPLHF.

Comments on this clonotype: One end of the junction fails to match germline, which may point to a read error. The chain combines TRBV7-7 with TRBJ2-3; D ambiguous. This CDR3 is 14 amino acids long. Germline CDR1 and CDR2: SSHAT and FNYEAQ (reference sequence). CDR3 nucleotides: TGTGCTAGCAGCCTAAGCTCCACCGCCCGGACGCAGTATTTT. Translation: CASSLSSTARTQYF.

This clonotype was recorded many times. The chain employs TRBV11-2 and TRBJ2-7, with D unresolved. Germline CDR1 reads SGHAT; CDR2 reads FQNNGV. The CDR3 is 12 amino acids. Trimming pared 2 bases from V and 4 bases from J, leaving 6 bases between. The CDR3: CASSLSGYEQYF. CDR3 nucleotide sequence: TGTGCCAGCAGCTTATCAGGTTACGAGCAGTACTTC.

This clonotype appeared many times. The chain's CDR3 is CANDPNTNYGYTF. The CDR3 DNA reads TGTGCCAACGATCCGAACACTAACTATGGCTACACCTTC. The chain combines TRBV27 with TRBJ1-2; D gene uncertain. The V gene lost 10 bases and the J gene lost 0 bases, with 12 bases spanning the gap. The germline CDR1 and CDR2 sequences are MNHEY and SMNVEV (reference sequence). This CDR3 has 13 amino acids.

The rearrangement links TRBV9 to TRBJ1-4; weak D call: TRBD1 (5 bases). Germline V CDR1 and CDR2: SGDLS, YYNGEE. With 0 bases removed from V and 0 bases from J, the gap between germline ends came to 12 bases. The CDR3 is 17 residues long. The CDR3 nucleotides are TGTGCCAGCAGCGTAGGGCCAGGGCGTGCAACTAATGAAAAACTGTTTTTT. It yields the protein CASSVGPGRATNEKLFF.